These 2 T cell receptor beta chains came from one sample sequenced in a study of cytomegalovirus exposure and HLA in healthy donors. Libraries were prepared by immunoSEQ multiplex PCR; TCRdb keeps only in-frame clonotypes and omits some of them. This table holds roughly 250,000 clones, around 87% found once. Input material: PBMCs. The receptors originated from a woman in her twenties or thirties in good health and CMV-seropositive.

The chain recombines TRBV9 with TRBJ2-7; 10 nucleotides match TRBD2. V dropped 4 bases and J dropped 4; count of bases not matched to a gene: 11. CDR1 is SGDLS and CDR2 is YYNGEE in the germline V gene. This CDR3 has 16 amino acids. The CDR3 DNA is TGTGCCAGCAGCCTAGGGCGAGGAGCGGGAGGGTACGAGCAGTACTTC. This sequence encodes CASSLGRGAGGYEQYF.

This chain joins TRBV6-5 and TRBJ2-3, with D hard to call. The CDR3 runs to 15 residues. Trimming removed 4 bases from V and 0 bases from J, with 11 bases in between. Germline V CDR1 and CDR2: MNHEY, SVGAGI. In DNA, the CDR3 is TGTGCCAGCAGTTCGCCCGCGATTAGCACAGATACGCAGTATTTT. It specifies CASSSPAISTDTQYF.